Presented here are 10 T cell receptor beta chains from one specimen sequenced in a study of post-analysis software for immune sequencing data. Points from the study as a whole: Patients carried roughly 5 TRBV segments more frequently than controls did, and TRBV5-6, TRBV5-1 and TRBV20-1 were among them.

What these receptors recognize is not known. Unique molecular identifiers had been added to the TCR beta cDNA libraries. MiXCR, run by TCRdb on the PCR reads, gives a single entry per CDR3 protein. Among 650,000 to 850,000 distinct CDR3 sequences listed, roughly 50% were seen once. The sequenced sample was blood. The receptors come from a girl between 10 and 17 years old with multiple sclerosis.

This clonotype was seen a few times. The genes are TRBV12-3 or TRBV12-4 and TRBJ2-5; TRBD2 might be the D (5 bases). The CDR3 extends over 15 amino acids. V shed 6 bases and J shed 3 bases, with 17 bases lying between them. The CDR3 DNA follows: TGTGCCAGCAGCCGGGGAAGTGGGCTGGAAGAGACCCAGTACTTC. It is translated as CASSRGSGLEETQYF.

This clonotype appeared a few times. This chain uses TRBV12-3 or TRBV12-4 with TRBJ1-1; D is uncertain. Trimming stripped 5 bases from V and 4 bases from J, with 26 bases between. The CDR3 runs 18 residues. CDR3 amino acids: CASSPPGWRELGSTEAFF. The CDR3 nucleotides are TGTGCCAGCAGTCCTCCCGGGTGGCGGGAGCTTGGGAGCACTGAAGCTTTCTTT.

This clonotype was recorded a few times. The rearrangement uses TRBV15 and TRBJ2-3; TRBD1 matches 10 bases. Germline V gene sequence: CDR1 LNHNV, CDR2 YYDKDF (reference sequence). V was clipped by 0 bases and J by 3 bases; unmatched bases: 3. CDR3 length: 16 residues. The CDR3 loop is CATSRDRDRGTDTQYF. Written as DNA, the CDR3 is TGTGCCACCAGCAGAGATCGGGACAGGGGAACAGATACGCAGTATTTT.

This rearrangement joins TRBV20-1 to TRBJ2-5; D unresolved. The J call is in doubt because the DNA end fits TRBJ2-7 better. CDR3 length: 14 residues. Per the germline V gene, CDR1 is DFQATT and CDR2 is SNEGSKA (reference sequence). The CDR3 loop reads CSASKDGLTREQYF. In nucleotides, the CDR3 is TGCAGTGCTAGTAAGGACGGGCTCACCCGCGAGCAGTACTTC.

This chain uses TRBV4-2 with TRBJ2-1; 9 bases are shared with TRBD2. Trimming took 2 bases from V and 3 from J; bases not matched to a gene: 2. The V gene's germline CDR1 is LGHNA and CDR2 YNFKEQ. The CDR3 length is 15 residues. CDR3 nucleotides: TGTGCCAGCAGCCAAACAGCGGGAGGCTACAATGAGCAGTTCTTC. It codes for CASSQTAGGYNEQFF.

The chain uses TRBV7-8 and TRBJ2-7; 9 nucleotides agree with TRBD2. The CDR3 extends over 19 amino acids. Unmatched junction bases numbered 13, after V lost 1 base and J lost 0 bases. CDR1 SGHVS and CDR2 FQNEAQ come from the germline V gene. CDR3 DNA: TGTGCCAGCAGCTTAGTCAGAGCGGGAGGCCGGGGAAACTCCTACGAGCAGTACTTC. As protein: CASSLVRAGGRGNSYEQYF.

The gene calls are TRBV6-1 and TRBJ1-6; D possibly corresponds to TRBD1 (6 bases). Germline V CDR1 and CDR2: MNHNS, SASEGT. V shed 5 bases and J shed 4 bases, with 15 bases lying between them. The CDR3 has 16 residues. The CDR3 spells CASSPRTATYNSPLHF. The CDR3 DNA follows: TGTGCCAGCAGTCCCCGGACAGCTACGTATAATTCACCCCTCCACTTT.

The rearrangement links TRBV7-9 to TRBJ1-2, with TRBD1 matching 12 bases. CDR1 is SEHNR and CDR2 is FQNEAQ in the germline V gene (reference sequence). The J segment lost 6 bases and the V segment lost 5 bases, leaving 7 bases of the junction unmatched. The CDR3 extends over 15 amino acids. The chain's CDR3 is CASSVSGTGGHGYTF. CDR3 nucleotide sequence: TGTGCCAGCAGCGTATCCGGGACAGGGGGCCATGGCTACACCTTC.

The chain combines TRBV7-2 with TRBJ2-7; TRBD1 agrees at 8 bases. The CDR3 is made up of 14 amino acids. V dropped 1 base and J dropped 5; count of bases not matched to a gene: 4. CDR1 and CDR2 from the germline V gene are SGHTA and FQGNSA. In DNA form, the CDR3 reads TGTGCCAGCAGCTTAGGACAGGGGATCCACGAGCAGTACTTC. This gives the protein CASSLGQGIHEQYF.

This clonotype occurred a few times. The chain employs TRBV28 and TRBJ2-7; 7 bases line up with TRBD1. CDR1 is MDHEN and CDR2 is SYDVKM in the germline V gene. V dropped 5 bases and J dropped 2; count of bases not matched to a gene: 6. This CDR3 region has 14 residues. CDR3 in DNA: TGTGCCAGCAGTCTCCGGGACAGACCCTACGAGCAGTACTTC. Amino acids: CASSLRDRPYEQYF. Filled out from reference TRBV28 and TRBJ2-7, the complete variable domain reads DVKVTQSSRYLVKRTGEKVFLECVQDMDHENMFWYRQDPGLGLRLIYFSYDVKMKEKGDIPEGYSVSREKKERFSLILESASTNQTSMYLCASSLRDRPYEQYFGPGTRLTVT.